This passage covers 14 T cell receptor beta chains from one sample sequenced in a study of breast tumors, draining lymph nodes, adjacent tissues. TCRdb reprocessed the multiplex PCR reads via MiXCR and lists one record per CDR3 protein. The sample carries around 140,000 distinct CDR3 sequences, around 20% recorded once. Samples came from axillary lymph nodes draining the breast cancer. Sequenced input: axillary lymph node tissue. The receptor source for this set is a female donor with breast cancer. Some clones in this sample may be carry-over from other donors' samples.

Ten or more counts support this clonotype. This chain joins TRBV11-2 and TRBJ2-1; 11 nucleotides line up with TRBD2. The CDR3 runs 15 residues. J lost 5 bases, V lost 5 bases, and 5 bases had no gene match. Germline V CDR1 and CDR2: SGHAT, FQNNGV. CDR3 amino acids: CASSKTSGKDNEQFF. The CDR3 DNA is TGTGCCAGCAGCAAGACTAGCGGGAAAGACAATGAGCAGTTCTTC. Based on the CDR3 plus reference TRBV11-2 and TRBJ2-1, the full variable domain is EAGVAQSPRYKIIEKRQSVAFWCNPISGHATLYWYQQILGQGPKLLIQFQNNGVVDDSQLPKDRFSAERLKGVDSTLKIQPAKLEDSAVYLCASSKTSGKDNEQFFGPGTRLTVL.

In this sample, this clonotype turned up many times. This chain connects TRBV19 to TRBJ2-3; 7 bases map to TRBD1. V was pared by 7 bases and J by 0 bases, with 4 bases of the junction left unmatched. In germline, CDR1 is LNHDA, CDR2 SQIVND (reference sequence). This CDR3 has 14 amino acids. Here the CDR3 reads CASKVRGSTDTQYF. CDR3 coding DNA: TGTGCCAGTAAGGTCAGGGGGAGCACAGATACGCAGTATTTT.

The chain couples TRBV28 to TRBJ2-7; D is uncertain. CDR3 size: 14 residues. Germline assignment: CDR1 MDHEN and CDR2 SYDVKM. Trimming shortened V by 6 bases and J by 4 bases, and 16 bases separated the two germline ends. The CDR3 here is CASRGRTARYEQYF. In DNA form, the CDR3 reads TGTGCCAGCAGGGGCAGGACGGCACGATACGAGCAGTACTTC.

The sample holds many counts of this clonotype. The gene calls are TRBV12-3 or TRBV12-4 and TRBJ2-3, with D possibly matching TRBD1 (6 bases). V gave up 2 bases and J gave up 4 bases, with 10 bases separating them. CDR3 length: 14 amino acids. CDR3 bases: TGTGCCAGCAGTTTATTACAGGGTGCAGATACGCAGTATTTT. It is translated as CASSLLQGADTQYF.

This clonotype was found once. It may be a read error: a sequence one base away is much more abundant. The rearrangement joins TRBV19 to TRBJ1-6; 7 nucleotides align to TRBD1. This CDR3 is built from 13 residues. The germline CDR1 and CDR2 sequences are LNHDA and SQIVND (reference sequence). CDR3 sequence: CASSNRGRSPPHF. CDR3 DNA: TGTGCCAGTAGTAACAGGGGTCGATCACCCCCCCACTTT.

This clonotype has just a few counts. This could be a read error, since a much larger clone is one nucleotide away. Since no conserved phenylalanine or tryptophan closes the CDR3, a read error is the likely cause. The CDR3, as DNA: TGTGCCAGTAGTATCCAGGGTTACCAAGAGACCCAGTACCTC. Translating gives CASSIQGYQETQYL. The chain recombines TRBV19 with TRBJ2-5; tentatively, D is TRBD1 (5 bases). The CDR3 has 14 residues. CDR1 is LNHDA and CDR2 is SQIVND in the germline V gene (reference sequence). V lost 3 bases and J 0 bases, leaving 8 bases between the germline ends.

This clonotype was seen at least ten times. This chain joins TRBV2 and TRBJ1-4, with D unresolved. V lost 3 bases and J lost 3, with 11 bases in between. The CDR3 contains 15 residues. The V gene's germline CDR1 is SNHLY and CDR2 FYNNEI. CDR3 residues: CASSDIGAANEKLFF. In DNA form, the CDR3 reads TGTGCCAGCAGTGATATTGGTGCAGCTAATGAAAAACTGTTTTTT.

There are a few counts of this clonotype. This chain connects TRBV7-6 to TRBJ2-2, with TRBD2 matching 9 bases. Germline V CDR1 and CDR2: SGHVS, FNYEAQ. The CDR3 spans 17 residues. The ends lost 4 bases at V and 1 base at J; junction bases unmatched: 7. Written as DNA, the CDR3 is TGTGCCAGCAGCTCAAGGCTTAGCGGGAGGAACACCGGGGAGCTGTTTTTT. This sequence encodes CASSSRLSGRNTGELFF.

About this clonotype: A much larger clone differs by one base, so this may be a read error. This sequence joins TRBV7-2 and TRBJ1-6, with 9 nucleotides matching TRBD1. The CDR3 covers 15 residues. The germline V gene encodes CDR1 SGHTA and CDR2 FQGNSA. CDR3 bases: TGTGCCTGCAGGGACAACAGGGGGCTCTGGGCACCCCTCCACTTT. Protein product: CACRDNRGLWAPLHF. Full variable domain (outside the CDR3, taken from reference TRBV7-2 and TRBJ1-6): GAGVSQSPSNKVTEKGKDVELRCDPISGHTALYWYRQSLGQGLEFLIYFQGNSAPDKSGLPSDRFSAERTGGSVSTLTIQRTQQEDSAVYLCACRDNRGLWAPLHFGNGTRLTVT.

The chain has TRBV28 and TRBJ1-2; TRBD1 might be the D (5 bases). CDR1 is MDHEN, CDR2 SYDVKM, per germline. The CDR3 is 13 amino acids. V dropped 3 bases and J dropped 7 bases, with 12 bases sitting between them. The CDR3 bases are TGTGCCAGCAGTTTGGGGGGGAGGAGTGGCTACACCTTC. Its protein product is CASSLGGRSGYTF.

Points on this clonotype: With a much larger clone just one base away, this may be a read error. This rearrangement joins TRBV4-1 to TRBJ2-1; 8 bases are shared with TRBD2. The V gene's germline CDR1 is MGHRA and CDR2 YSYEKL. The CDR3 runs to 12 residues. CDR3 sequence (DNA): TGCGCCAGCAGCCAAGCGGGAGGGCGGCAGTCCTTC. Amino acids: CASSQAGGRQSF.

The sample holds one count of this clonotype. A clone one base away is much larger, so this may be a read error. The chain links TRBV6-1 to TRBJ1-2; D is uncertain. The V end was cut by 7 bases, the J end by 6 bases, with 12 bases between. CDR1 MNHNS and CDR2 SASEGT come from the germline V gene. The CDR3 totals 12 residues. The CDR3: CASKVRVDGYTF. The CDR3 nucleotides read TGTGCCAGCAAGGTAAGGGTCGATGGCTACACCTTC.

At least ten counts were recorded for this clonotype. The V gene is TRBV4-1, the J gene TRBJ1-2, with 7 bases fitting TRBD1. The V segment lost 4 bases and the J segment 4 bases; nucleotides outside the gene matches: 6. The CDR3 sequence is 14 residues long. Germline CDR1 MGHRA, CDR2 YSYEKL. CDR3: CASSPGQLGYGYTF. The CDR3 nucleotides read TGCGCCAGCAGCCCGGGACAGTTAGGCTATGGCTACACCTTC.

As for this clonotype: A single base separates this from a much larger clone, so it may be a read error. The chain couples TRBV2 to TRBJ2-2, with TRBD2 matching over 8 bases. This CDR3 contains 14 residues. Germline CDR1 and CDR2: SNHLY and FYNNEI. Trimming took 6 bases from V and 10 from J; bases not matched to a gene: 10. The CDR3 nucleotides read TGTGCCAGCAGACGGGAGGGCCAGAGCGAGGAGCTGTTTTTT. Encoded protein: CASRREGQSEELFF.